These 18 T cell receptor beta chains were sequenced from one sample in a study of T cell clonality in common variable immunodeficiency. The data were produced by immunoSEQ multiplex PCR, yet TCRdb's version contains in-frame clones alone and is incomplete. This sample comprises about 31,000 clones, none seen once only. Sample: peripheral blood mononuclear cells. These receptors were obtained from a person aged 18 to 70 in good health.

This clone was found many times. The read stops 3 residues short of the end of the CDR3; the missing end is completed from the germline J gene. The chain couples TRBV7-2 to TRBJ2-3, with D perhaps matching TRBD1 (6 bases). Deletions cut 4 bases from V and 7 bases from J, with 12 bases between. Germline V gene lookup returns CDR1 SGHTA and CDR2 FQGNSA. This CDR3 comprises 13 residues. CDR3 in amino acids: CASSSHTGNTQYF. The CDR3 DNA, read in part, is TGTGCCAGCAGCTCACATACAGGGAATACG.

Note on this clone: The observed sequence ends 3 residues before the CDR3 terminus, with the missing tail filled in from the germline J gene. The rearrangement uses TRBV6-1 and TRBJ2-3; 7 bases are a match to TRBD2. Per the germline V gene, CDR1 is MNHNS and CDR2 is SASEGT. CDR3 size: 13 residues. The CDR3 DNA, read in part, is TGTGCCAGCAGTGAAACGGGGGGAGAGACG. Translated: CASSETGGET. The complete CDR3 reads CASSETGGETQYF.

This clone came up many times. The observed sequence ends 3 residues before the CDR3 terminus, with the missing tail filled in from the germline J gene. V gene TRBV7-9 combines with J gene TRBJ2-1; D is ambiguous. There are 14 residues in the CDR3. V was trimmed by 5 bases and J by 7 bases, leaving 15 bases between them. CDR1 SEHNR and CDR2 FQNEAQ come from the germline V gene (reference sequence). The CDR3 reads CASSPNHLTNEQFF. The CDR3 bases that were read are TGTGCCAGCAGCCCCAATCACCTAACGAATGAG.

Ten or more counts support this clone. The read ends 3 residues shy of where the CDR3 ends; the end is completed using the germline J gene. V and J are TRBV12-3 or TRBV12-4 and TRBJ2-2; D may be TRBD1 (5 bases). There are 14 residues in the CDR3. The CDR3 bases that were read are TGTGCCAGCAGCAGACACTCTGGGGCCAACGTG. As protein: CASSRHSGANV. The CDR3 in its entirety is CASSRHSGANVLFF.

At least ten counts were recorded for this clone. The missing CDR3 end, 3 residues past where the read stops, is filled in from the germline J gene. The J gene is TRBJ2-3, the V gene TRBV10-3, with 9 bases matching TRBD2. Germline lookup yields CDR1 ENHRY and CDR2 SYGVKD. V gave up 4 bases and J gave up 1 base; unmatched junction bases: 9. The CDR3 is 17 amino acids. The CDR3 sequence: CAISGFGASGGTDTQYF. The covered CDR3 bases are TGTGCCATCAGTGGGTTTGGGGCTAGCGGGGGCACAGATACG.

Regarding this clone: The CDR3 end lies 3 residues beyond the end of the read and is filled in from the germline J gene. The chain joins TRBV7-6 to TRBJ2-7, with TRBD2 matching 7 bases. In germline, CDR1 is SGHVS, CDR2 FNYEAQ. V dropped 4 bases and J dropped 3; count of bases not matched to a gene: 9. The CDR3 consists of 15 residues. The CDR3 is CASSSGIAGNYEQYF. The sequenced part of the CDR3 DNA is TGTGCCAGCAGCTCCGGGATAGCGGGTAACTACGAG. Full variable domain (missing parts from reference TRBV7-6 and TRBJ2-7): GAGVSQSPRYKVTKRGQDVALRCDPISGHVSLYWYRQALGQGPEFLTYFNYEAQQDKSGLPNDRFSAERPEGSISTLTIQRTEQRDSAMYRCASSSGIAGNYEQYFGPGTRLTVT.

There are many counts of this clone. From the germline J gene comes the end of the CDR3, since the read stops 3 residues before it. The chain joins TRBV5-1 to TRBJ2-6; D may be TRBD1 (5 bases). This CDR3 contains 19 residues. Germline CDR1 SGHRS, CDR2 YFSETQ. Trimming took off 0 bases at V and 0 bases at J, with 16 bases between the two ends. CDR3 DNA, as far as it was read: TGCGCCAGCAGCTTGGATCCCCCTGACAGTTCCTCTGGGGCCAACGTC. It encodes CASSLDPPDSSSGANV. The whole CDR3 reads CASSLDPPDSSSGANVLTF.

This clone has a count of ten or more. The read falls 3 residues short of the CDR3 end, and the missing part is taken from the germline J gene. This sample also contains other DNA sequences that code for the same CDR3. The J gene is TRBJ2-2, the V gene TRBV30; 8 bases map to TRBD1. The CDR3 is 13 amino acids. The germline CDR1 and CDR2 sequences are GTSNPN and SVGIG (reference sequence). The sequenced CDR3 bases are TGTGCCTCGATGACAGGGGAAAATGAAAAG. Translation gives CASMTGENEK. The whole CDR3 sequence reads CASMTGENEKLFF.

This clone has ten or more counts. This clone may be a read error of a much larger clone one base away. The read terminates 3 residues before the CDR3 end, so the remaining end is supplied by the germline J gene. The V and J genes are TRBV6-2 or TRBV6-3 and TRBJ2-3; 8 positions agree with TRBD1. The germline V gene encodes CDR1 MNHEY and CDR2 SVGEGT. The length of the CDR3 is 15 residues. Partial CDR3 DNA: TGTGCCAGCAGCGGACAGGGTCGGGGCAATCAGCCG. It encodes CASSGQGRGNQP. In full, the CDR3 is CASSGQGRGNQPQYF.

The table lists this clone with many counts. The CDR3 sequence: CASSSVRDRETQYF. CDR3 DNA, as far as it was read: TGTGCCAGCAGCTCGGTCAGGGATCGGGAGACC. The chain joins TRBV7-9 to TRBJ2-5; perhaps TRBD1 as D (5 bases). Read sequence stops 3 residues before the CDR3 end, and the germline J gene provides the missing end. Per germline, CDR1 SEHNR and CDR2 FQNEAQ (reference sequence). This CDR3 has 14 amino acids. V shed 4 bases and J shed 5 bases, with 14 bases lying between them.

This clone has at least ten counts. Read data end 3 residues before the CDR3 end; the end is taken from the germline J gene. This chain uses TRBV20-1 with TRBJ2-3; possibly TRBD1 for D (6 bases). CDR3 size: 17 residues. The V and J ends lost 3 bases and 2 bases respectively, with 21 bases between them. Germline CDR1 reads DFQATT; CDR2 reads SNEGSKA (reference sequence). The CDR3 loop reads CSASGVRTDPNTDTQYF. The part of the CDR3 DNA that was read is TGCAGTGCTAGTGGGGTCCGGACAGACCCGAACACAGATACG.

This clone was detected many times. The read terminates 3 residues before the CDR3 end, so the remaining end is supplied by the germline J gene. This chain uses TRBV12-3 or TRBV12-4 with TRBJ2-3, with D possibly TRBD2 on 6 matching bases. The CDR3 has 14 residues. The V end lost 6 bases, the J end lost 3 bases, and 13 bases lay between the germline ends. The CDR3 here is CASSSQGGTDTQYF. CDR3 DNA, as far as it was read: TGTGCCAGCAGCTCCCAAGGAGGGACAGATACG.

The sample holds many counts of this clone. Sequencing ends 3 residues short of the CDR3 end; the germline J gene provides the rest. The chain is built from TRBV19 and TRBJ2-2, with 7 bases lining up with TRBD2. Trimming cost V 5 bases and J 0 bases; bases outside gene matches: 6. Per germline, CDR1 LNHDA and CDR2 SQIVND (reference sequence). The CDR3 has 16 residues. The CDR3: CASSPGEGSNTGELFF. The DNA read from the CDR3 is TGTGCCAGTAGTCCCGGGGAGGGATCGAACACCGGGGAG. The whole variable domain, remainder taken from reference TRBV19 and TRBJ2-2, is DGGITQSPKYLFRKEGQNVTLSCEQNLNHDAMYWYRQDPGQGLRLIYYSQIVNDFQKGDIAEGYSVSREKKESFPLTVTSAQKNPTAFYLCASSPGEGSNTGELFFGEGSRLTVL.

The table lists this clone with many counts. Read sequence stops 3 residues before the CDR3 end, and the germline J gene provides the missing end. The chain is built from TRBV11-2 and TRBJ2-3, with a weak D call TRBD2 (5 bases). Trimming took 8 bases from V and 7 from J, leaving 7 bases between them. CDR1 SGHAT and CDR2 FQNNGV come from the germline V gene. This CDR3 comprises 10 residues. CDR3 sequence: CASEGNTQYF. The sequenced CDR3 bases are TGTGCCAGCGAGGGTAATACG.

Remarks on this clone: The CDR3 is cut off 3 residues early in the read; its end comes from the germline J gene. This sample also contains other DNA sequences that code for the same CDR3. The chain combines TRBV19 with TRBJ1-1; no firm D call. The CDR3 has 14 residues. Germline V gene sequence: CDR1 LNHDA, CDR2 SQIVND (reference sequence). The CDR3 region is CASSLLPAAGEAFF. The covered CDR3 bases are TGTGCCAGTAGCCTTCTCCCAGCGGCGGGAGAA.

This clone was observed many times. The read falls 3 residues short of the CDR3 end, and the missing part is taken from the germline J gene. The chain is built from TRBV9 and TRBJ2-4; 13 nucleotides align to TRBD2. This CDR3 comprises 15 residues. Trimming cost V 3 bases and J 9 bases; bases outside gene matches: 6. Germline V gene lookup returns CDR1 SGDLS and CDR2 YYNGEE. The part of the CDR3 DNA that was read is TGTGCCAGCAGCGCTGGACTAGCGGGGGCCAGCATT. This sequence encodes CASSAGLAGASI. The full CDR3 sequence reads CASSAGLAGASIQYF.

The CDR3 is CASTSLQGAQETQYF. The sequenced part of the CDR3 DNA is TGTGCCAGTACTTCTCTACAGGGGGCCCAAGAGACG. The chain carries TRBV19 and TRBJ2-3; 9 bases are shared with TRBD1. The CDR3 extends 3 residues past the end of the read, so its final part is completed from the germline J gene. CDR3 length equals 15 residues. Germline V lookup: CDR1 LNHDA, CDR2 SQIVND (reference sequence).

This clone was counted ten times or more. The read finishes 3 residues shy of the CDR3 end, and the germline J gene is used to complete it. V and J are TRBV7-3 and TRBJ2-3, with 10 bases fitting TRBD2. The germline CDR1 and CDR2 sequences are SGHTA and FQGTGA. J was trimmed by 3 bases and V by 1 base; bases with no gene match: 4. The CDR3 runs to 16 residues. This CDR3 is CASSLMASGGTDTQYF. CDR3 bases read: TGTGCCAGCAGCTTAATGGCTAGCGGGGGTACAGATACG.